This T cell receptor (beta chain) was identified during a study of CD4 T cells in relation to SARS-CoV-2 and coronaviruses. Study details: After less than 11 days of antigen culture, PBMC TCR beta CDR3s were sequenced. Study-level points and caveats: No crossreactivity against non-spike viral proteins was tested here.

After removal of 4 bases from V and 2 bases from J, the junction contained 3 bases not matched to a gene. Germline values: CDR1 MNHEY, CDR2 SVGAGI. This CDR3 is 14 amino acids long. Profiling relied on immunoSEQ multiplex PCR, and the TCRdb table lists in-frame clones only, not all of them. The profile covers under 25,000 clones, with more than 70% appearing a single time and about 19% taken by the ten largest. Unexposed donor CD4+ T cells date from about 2011-2019, before the COVID-19 pandemic. After ten to eleven days of culture, CD4+ T cells were isolated. Unexposed-donor CD4+ T cells were probed with SARS-CoV-2 S/N and four cold-coronavirus spikes, cells permitting. A few million PBMCs per well were cultured with about 9.8 IU/ml IL-2. This clone was recorded once. Its antigen is as yet unknown.

Source material: CD4+ T cells from PBMCs, cultured in vitro. The chain carries TRBV6-5 and TRBJ1-2, with 8 bases identical to TRBD1. The source is a human donor in good health. The CDR3 protein is CASSLGQVNYGYTF. The DNA of the CDR3 is TGTGCCAGCAGTTTGGGACAGGTCAACTATGGCTACACCTTC.